This entry concerns a single T cell receptor (beta chain). This sample is part of a study of blood T cells in healthy people across ages. With 4 bases clipped from V and 0 bases from J, the junction kept 10 bases outside the gene matches. This CDR3 spans 18 amino acids. Germline V CDR1 and CDR2: KGHSH, LQKENI. Primers used in a second PCR of about 6 to 12 cycles were a sample-barcoded 5' primer and a J-beta primer mix. MiXCR was run by TCRdb on the 5' RACE reads, yielding one entry per CDR3 protein. The table includes some 780,000 distinct CDR3 sequences, roughly 56% detected once. The sequence came from a man in his forties in good health. The sequenced material came from blood. The V call is TRBV18, the J call TRBJ1-3, with 9 positions matching TRBD1. CDR3 residues: CASSRTETGGVSGNTIYF. The CDR3 DNA reads TGTGCCAGCTCACGGACGGAGACAGGGGGAGTCTCTGGAAACACCATATATTTT.